One sample yielded the 10 T cell receptor beta chains listed below, sequenced in a study of regulatory T cells in long-lasting Graves disease. Researchers made TCR beta libraries by using iRepertoire HTBI primers and running Arm-PCR on CDR3 regions. Each CDR3 protein is one row after TCRdb ran MiXCR on the multiplex PCR reads. The sample lists about 440,000 distinct CDR3 sequences, around 14% occurring once. The time point here: newly diagnosed GD, antithyroid drugs for less than 3 months. From PBMCs, RNA was extracted and then used to make the TCR library. This sample was shared with a second study, whose subject was T cells in Graves' hyperthyroidism and ophthalmopathy.

The sequencing here drew on peripheral blood mononuclear cells (PBMCs), taken at new diagnosis, from a patient treated with antithyroid drugs. Receptor source: a woman in her 30s with Graves disease.

The sample holds many counts of this clonotype. V usage is TRBV6-1 and J usage is TRBJ2-3; D may be TRBD1 or TRBD2 (5 bases each). V was shortened by 3 bases and J by 5 bases, with 15 bases between the two germline ends. From germline, CDR1 is MNHNS and CDR2 SASEGT. The length of the CDR3 is 15 residues. The CDR3 bases are TGTGCCAGCAGTGAGAGAAGGGTGGGGGAAGATACGCAGTATTTT. It yields the protein CASSERRVGEDTQYF.

This clonotype was detected ten times or more. The chain is built from TRBV27 and TRBJ2-7; TRBD2 is a possible D gene (5 bases). The CDR3 covers 14 residues. Deletions cut 5 bases from V and 2 bases from J, with 13 bases between. Germline CDR1 is MNHEY and CDR2 is SMNVEV (reference sequence). CDR3 sequence reads: CASSPRLPPYEQYF. As DNA, the CDR3 is TGTGCCAGCAGTCCCCGACTACCACCCTACGAGCAGTACTTC.

V and J are TRBV9 and TRBJ2-5; D may be TRBD2 (5 bases). Trimming took off 4 bases at V and 4 bases at J, with 17 bases between the two ends. Germline loops: CDR1 SGDLS, CDR2 YYNGEE. This CDR3 spans 15 amino acids. CDR3 nucleotide sequence: TGTGCCAGCAGCCCGGGAAACTCCCCAGGAGAGACCCAGTACTTC. Encoded protein: CASSPGNSPGETQYF. The full variable domain, with the rest looked up from reference TRBV9 and TRBJ2-5, is DSGVTQTPKHLITATGQRVTLRCSPRSGDLSVYWYQQSLDQGLQFLIQYYNGEERAKGNILERFSAQQFPDLHSELNLSSLELGDSALYFCASSPGNSPGETQYFGPGTRLLVL.

This clonotype was counted only a few times. The chain recombines TRBV5-5 with TRBJ2-3, with 7 bases lining up with TRBD1. The CDR3 extends over 15 amino acids. Losses at the gene ends were 5 bases for V and 2 bases for J; bases not matched to a gene: 8. Germline V lookup: CDR1 SGHKS, CDR2 YYEKEE (reference sequence). The DNA for the CDR3 is TGTGCCAGCAGGCACTCGACAGGGTCCACAGATACGCAGTATTTT. This sequence encodes CASRHSTGSTDTQYF.

Concerning this clonotype itself: One base separates it from a far larger clone, so it is likely a read error. The chain has TRBV4-1 and TRBJ2-1, with 8 bases lining up with TRBD2. The J call is uncertain, as TRBJ2-7 better fits the DNA end. Germline loops: CDR1 MGHRA, CDR2 YSYEKL. The CDR3 sequence is 14 residues long. The CDR3 region is CASTLREGLSEQYF. The CDR3 DNA reads as TGCGCCAGCACCCTCCGGGAGGGCCTTTCCGAGCAGTACTTC.

As regards this clonotype: Just one base apart from a much larger clone, this may be a read error. The rearrangement joins TRBV11-2 to TRBJ2-2; 7 bases match TRBD1. This CDR3 contains 16 residues. The V gene end was trimmed by 5 bases and the J gene end by 0 bases; junction bases not matched to a gene: 6. The germline CDR1 and CDR2 sequences are SGHAT and FQNNGV. The CDR3 sequence: CASSLIQGTNTGELFF. The CDR3, as DNA: TGTGCCAGCAGCCTTATACAGGGGACGAACACCGGGGAGCTGTTTTTT. The complete variable domain, with remaining parts taken from reference TRBV11-2 and TRBJ2-2, reads EAGVAQSPRYKIIEKRQSVAFWCNPISGHATLYWYQQILGQGPKLLIQFQNNGVVDDSQLPKDRFSAERLKGVDSTLKIQPAKLEDSAVYLCASSLIQGTNTGELFFGEGSRLTVL.

This clonotype was seen many times. The gene calls are TRBV20-1 and TRBJ1-1; D is unresolved. V lost 6 bases and J lost 10, with 18 bases in between. CDR1 and CDR2 (germline): DFQATT, SNEGSKA (reference sequence). CDR3 size: 12 residues. The CDR3 sequence is CSAAPAGLGAFF. The CDR3, as DNA: TGCAGTGCCGCCCCGGCGGGCTTGGGAGCTTTCTTT.

As regards this clonotype: This may stem from a read error, because a much larger clone lies one nucleotide away. The V gene is TRBV3-1, the J gene TRBJ2-5; D gene uncertain. This CDR3 comprises 15 residues. Trimming took off 1 base at V and 2 bases at J, with 11 bases between the two ends. CDR1 is LGHDT and CDR2 is YNNKEL in the germline V gene (reference sequence). CDR3 amino acids: CASSQVESAQETQYF. The DNA of the CDR3 is TGTGCCAGCAGCCAAGTAGAGTCAGCACAAGAGACCCAGTACTTC.

This chain connects TRBV11-2 to TRBJ1-2; TRBD1 might be the D (5 bases). Trimming shortened V by 5 bases and J by 4 bases, and 26 bases separated the two germline ends. This CDR3 has 18 amino acids. The V gene's germline CDR1 is SGHAT and CDR2 FQNNGV. CDR3 sequence: CASSPTKRQTNPLYGYTF. The CDR3 coding sequence is TGTGCCAGCAGCCCTACCAAGAGACAGACTAATCCCCTCTATGGCTACACCTTC.

This clonotype appeared many times. The genes are TRBV24-1 and TRBJ2-5, with a tentative D call TRBD2 (6 bases). This CDR3 has 15 residues. The V and J ends lost 4 bases and 4 bases respectively, with 15 bases between them. Per the germline V gene, CDR1 is KGHDR and CDR2 is SFDVKD. The CDR3 protein is CATSDSGTEGETQYF. The CDR3 region has the DNA TGTGCCACCAGTGACTCCGGGACGGAGGGAGAGACCCAGTACTTC.